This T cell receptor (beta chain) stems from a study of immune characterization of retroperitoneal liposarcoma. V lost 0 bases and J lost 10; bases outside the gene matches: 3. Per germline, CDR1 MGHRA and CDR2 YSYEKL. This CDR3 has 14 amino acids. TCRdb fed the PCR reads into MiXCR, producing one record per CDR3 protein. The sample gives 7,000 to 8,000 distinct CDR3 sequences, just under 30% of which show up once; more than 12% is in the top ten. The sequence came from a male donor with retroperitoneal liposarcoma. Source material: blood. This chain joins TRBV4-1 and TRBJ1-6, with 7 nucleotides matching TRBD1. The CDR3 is CASSQEAGGSPLHF. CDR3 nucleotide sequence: TGCGCCAGCAGCCAAGAGGCAGGGGGATCACCCCTCCACTTT.